A single sample gave rise to the 32 T cell receptor beta chains below, sequenced in a study of shared clonotypes between healthy human individuals. Clones were sequenced by immunoSEQ multiplex PCR, and TCRdb holds only the in-frame ones, with some missing. The sample includes over 2 million clones, around 95% seen only once; the top ten take 0.13%. The sequencing input was naive CD4+ T cells sorted from blood. Subset indicated: CD45RA+ positively selected. The receptors were gathered from a man between 18 and 29 years old in good health.

The gene calls are TRBV7-2 and TRBJ2-1; no clear D gene. There are 13 residues in the CDR3. Germline values: CDR1 SGHTA, CDR2 FQGNSA. Trimming removed 1 base from V and 9 bases from J, with 10 bases in between. DNA of the CDR3: TGTGCCAGCAGCTTAGTTGGCTATCCTGAGCAGTTCTTC. Translation gives CASSLVGYPEQFF.

V is TRBV5-1 and J is TRBJ1-1, with 9 positions matching TRBD1. The V gene's germline CDR1 is SGHRS and CDR2 YFSETQ. Trimming took 4 bases from V and 3 from J; bases not matched to a gene: 4. The CDR3 has 14 residues. The CDR3 nucleotides read TGCGCCAGCAGCGCGGACAGGGGTGACACTGAAGCTTTCTTT. This sequence encodes CASSADRGDTEAFF.

In regard to this clone: The same CDR3 is also encoded by other DNA sequences in this sample. The V and J genes are TRBV5-1 and TRBJ2-7; D is unresolved. Per germline, CDR1 SGHRS and CDR2 YFSETQ. The CDR3 loop spans 13 amino acids. V lost 2 bases and J 1 base, leaving 7 bases between the germline ends. CDR3 nucleotide sequence: TGCGCCAGCAGCTTAGAATTTTCCTACGAGCAGTACTTC. It is translated as CASSLEFSYEQYF. Variable domain in full (rest from reference TRBV5-1 and TRBJ2-7): KAGVTQTPRYLIKTRGQQVTLSCSPISGHRSVSWYQQTPGQGLQFLFEYFSETQRNKGNFPGRFSGRQFSNSRSEMNVSTLELGDSALYLCASSLEFSYEQYFGPGTRLTVT.

The rearrangement links TRBV7-2 to TRBJ2-2; D uncertain. Germline assignment: CDR1 SGHTA and CDR2 FQGNSA. CDR3 length: 16 residues. The ends were cut back, 4 bases at V and 7 bases at J, with 19 bases in the middle. CDR3 amino acids: CASSYTEVVGIGELFF. CDR3 coding DNA: TGTGCCAGCAGCTATACGGAAGTTGTGGGAATCGGGGAGCTGTTTTTT.

The chain joins TRBV5-1 to TRBJ2-3; tentatively, D is TRBD2 (6 bases). The CDR3 loop spans 13 amino acids. The germline V and J ends were trimmed by 4 bases and 0 bases, with 6 bases remaining between them. Germline V CDR1 and CDR2: SGHRS, YFSETQ. CDR3 DNA: TGCGCCAGCAGCGGGACTAGCACAGATACGCAGTATTTT. This encodes CASSGTSTDTQYF.

The chain uses TRBV5-1 and TRBJ2-1; a weak D match, TRBD2 (6 bases). This CDR3 has 16 residues. The germline V and J ends were trimmed by 4 bases and 1 base, with 15 bases remaining between them. Germline CDR1 and CDR2: SGHRS and YFSETQ. In DNA, the CDR3 is TGCGCCAGCAGCACGGTAGCGGCACCTTCCTACAATGAGCAGTTCTTC. Its translation is CASSTVAAPSYNEQFF.

Turning to this clone: The sample contains more than one DNA sequence encoding this CDR3. V usage is TRBV5-1 and J usage is TRBJ2-2; TRBD2 agrees at 9 bases. Germline V CDR1 and CDR2: SGHRS, YFSETQ. CDR3 length equals 15 residues. The V gene end was trimmed by 0 bases and the J gene end by 5 bases; junction bases not matched to a gene: 2. The CDR3 bases are TGCGCCAGCAGCTTGGTGGCGGGAGGGACCGGGGAGCTGTTTTTT. Translation: CASSLVAGGTGELFF.

The rearrangement uses TRBV28 and TRBJ2-3; TRBD2 aligns across 8 bases. The trim removed 6 bases at V and 0 bases at J, leaving 11 bases unmatched. The CDR3 loop spans 17 amino acids. Germline V lookup: CDR1 MDHEN, CDR2 SYDVKM. CDR3 residues: CASSGGGSGTSTDTQYF. The CDR3 DNA follows: TGTGCCAGCAGCGGGGGGGGTAGCGGGACTAGCACAGATACGCAGTATTTT.

This chain connects TRBV4-3 to TRBJ2-3; 12 positions match TRBD2. With V trimmed by 4 bases and J by 2 bases, 4 bases remained unmatched. The CDR3 contains 16 residues. CDR1 and CDR2 (germline): LGHNA, YSLEER. DNA for the CDR3: TGCGCCAGCAGCCGAACTAGCGGGAGGCCCACAGATACGCAGTATTTT. It yields the protein CASSRTSGRPTDTQYF.

This clone was seen just once. The rearrangement uses TRBV4-1 and TRBJ2-2, with 9 bases lining up with TRBD2. Germline values: CDR1 MGHRA, CDR2 YSYEKL. J was trimmed by 5 bases and V by 3 bases; bases with no gene match: 16. The CDR3 has 19 residues. CDR3 DNA: TGCGCCAGCAGCCATCGTATGGAAAGCGGGGGGCCGAGGACCGGGGAGCTGTTTTTT. Amino acid sequence: CASSHRMESGGPRTGELFF.

Comment on this clone: The sample holds other DNA sequences that translate to the same CDR3. This chain joins TRBV6-5 and TRBJ2-7, with 7 bases aligning to TRBD2. With V trimmed by 2 bases and J by 0 bases, 4 bases remained unmatched. The germline V gene has CDR1 MNHEY and CDR2 SVGAGI. This CDR3 comprises 15 residues. The CDR3 DNA sequence: TGTGCCAGCAGTTACGGAGCGGGGAGCTCCTACGAGCAGTACTTC. Translating it yields CASSYGAGSSYEQYF.

This clone was counted a single time. The sample holds other DNA sequences that translate to the same CDR3. The V call is TRBV2, the J call TRBJ1-2; TRBD1 is a possible D gene (6 bases). The CDR3 covers 13 residues. CDR1 and CDR2 from the germline V gene are SNHLY and FYNNEI. The ends were cut back, 4 bases at V and 5 bases at J, with 11 bases in the middle. CDR3: CASSVGTPYGYTF. In DNA form, the CDR3 reads TGTGCCAGCAGTGTAGGGACACCGTATGGCTACACCTTC.

The V gene is TRBV11-2, the J gene TRBJ2-5; D possibly corresponds to TRBD2 (8 bases). The V end was cut by 1 base, the J end by 3 bases, with 21 bases between. Germline assignment: CDR1 SGHAT and CDR2 FQNNGV. The CDR3 has 18 residues. CDR3 bases: TGTGCCAGCAGCTTAGGCGGCACAGGGGTAGCGGGGAAAGAGACCCAGTACTTC. Translated, it gives CASSLGGTGVAGKETQYF.

The sample holds one count of this clone. The CDR3 loop reads CASSSGLAGDRDTQYF. The CDR3 bases are TGCGCCAGCAGCTCCGGACTAGCGGGAGATCGGGATACGCAGTATTTT. The rearrangement links TRBV5-1 to TRBJ2-3; the match to TRBD2 covers 13 bases. Germline assignment: CDR1 SGHRS and CDR2 YFSETQ. V shed 3 bases, J shed 6 bases, and the junction held 7 bases outside the gene matches. The CDR3 consists of 16 residues.

The V gene is TRBV2, the J gene TRBJ1-5, with D hard to call. Germline V CDR1 and CDR2: SNHLY, FYNNEI. The CDR3 is 15 amino acids. Trimming pared 2 bases from V and 0 bases from J, leaving 8 bases between. The CDR3 coding sequence is TGTGCCAGCAGTGAATTTATGCGTAGCAATCAGCCCCAGCATTTT. Protein product: CASSEFMRSNQPQHF.

V is TRBV6-5 and J is TRBJ2-3; no clear D gene. CDR1 is MNHEY, CDR2 SVGAGI, per germline. V shed 4 bases and J shed 2 bases, with 10 bases lying between them. This CDR3 has 14 amino acids. CDR3 amino acids: CASSLDGFTDTQYF. CDR3 sequence (DNA): TGTGCCAGCAGTTTGGACGGGTTCACAGATACGCAGTATTTT.

This rearrangement joins TRBV9 to TRBJ1-6; D unresolved. V shed 0 bases and J shed 14 bases, with 18 bases lying between them. From germline, CDR1 is SGDLS and CDR2 YYNGEE. The CDR3 length is 15 residues. CDR3 in amino acids: CASSVDVGVSKALHF. The CDR3 bases are TGTGCCAGCAGCGTAGATGTTGGCGTGAGCAAGGCCCTCCACTTT. The variable domain in full, with the rest retrieved from reference TRBV9 and TRBJ1-6, is DSGVTQTPKHLITATGQRVTLRCSPRSGDLSVYWYQQSLDQGLQFLIQYYNGEERAKGNILERFSAQQFPDLHSELNLSSLELGDSALYFCASSVDVGVSKALHFGNGTRLTVT.

With regard to this clone: Additional DNA sequences in this sample encode the identical CDR3. This rearrangement joins TRBV7-9 to TRBJ2-4, with 9 bases matching TRBD1. The germline CDR1 and CDR2 sequences are SEHNR and FQNEAQ (reference sequence). The CDR3 runs to 16 residues. The trim removed 3 bases at V and 0 bases at J, leaving 3 bases unmatched. The DNA of the CDR3 is TGTGCCAGCAGCTTGGACAGGGGCCTAGCCAAAAACATTCAGTACTTC. Translation gives CASSLDRGLAKNIQYF.

The chain couples TRBV28 to TRBJ1-1; D is uncertain. V was clipped by 5 bases and J by 7 bases, with 8 bases between them. The length of the CDR3 is 11 residues. CDR1 is MDHEN, CDR2 SYDVKM, per germline. The CDR3 loop reads CASSQKIEAFF. The CDR3 coding sequence is TGTGCCAGCAGTCAAAAGATTGAAGCTTTCTTT.

V and J are TRBV6-5 and TRBJ2-1; D gene unclear. Germline-derived CDR1 and CDR2 are MNHEY and SVGAGI. Between the trimmed V and J ends, which lost 5 bases and 3 bases, there was a span of 8 bases. This CDR3 is 13 amino acids long. This CDR3 is CASSTNYYNEQFF. The DNA for the CDR3 is TGTGCCAGCAGTACAAACTACTACAATGAGCAGTTCTTC.

The chain recombines TRBV7-2 with TRBJ2-1, with unresolved D. CDR1 SGHTA and CDR2 FQGNSA come from the germline V gene. This CDR3 comprises 14 residues. Trimming took off 7 bases at V and 2 bases at J, with 12 bases between the two ends. CDR3 amino acids: CASTGRLTYNEQFF. Here the CDR3 DNA reads TGTGCCAGCACTGGGCGTCTCACCTACAATGAGCAGTTCTTC.

The chain recombines TRBV15 with TRBJ1-3; D is undetermined. This CDR3 is built from 17 residues. Trimming pared 0 bases from V and 1 base from J, leaving 13 bases between. Germline CDR1 is LNHNV and CDR2 is YYDKDF (reference sequence). The CDR3 sequence: CATSREDAWRSGNTIYF. CDR3 bases: TGTGCCACCAGCAGAGAGGACGCGTGGCGATCTGGAAACACCATATATTTT.

This clone was counted a single time. Other DNA sequences within the sample encode an identical CDR3. The chain is built from TRBV9 and TRBJ2-3; the match to TRBD2 covers 7 bases. The CDR3 contains 16 residues. Per the germline V gene, CDR1 is SGDLS and CDR2 is YYNGEE. The J segment lost 2 bases and the V segment lost 0 bases, leaving 6 bases of the junction unmatched. The CDR3 protein is CASSVGLADSTDTQYF. CDR3 nucleotides: TGTGCCAGCAGCGTAGGGCTAGCGGACTCCACAGATACGCAGTATTTT.

The V gene is TRBV6-1, the J gene TRBJ2-4, with D perhaps matching TRBD1 or TRBD2 (5 bases each). This CDR3 spans 17 amino acids. Germline V lookup: CDR1 MNHNS, CDR2 SASEGT. V gave up 0 bases and J gave up 0 bases, with 12 bases separating them. The CDR3 DNA follows: TGTGCCAGCAGTGAAGCTTGGGGGTTACGAGCCAAAAACATTCAGTACTTC. Amino acid sequence: CASSEAWGLRAKNIQYF.

The chain has TRBV29-1 and TRBJ2-5, with D tentatively TRBD2 (6 bases). The CDR3 consists of 14 residues. The germline CDR1 and CDR2 sequences are SQVTM and ANQGSEA. V lost 6 bases to trimming and J lost 4 bases, with 18 bases between them. The CDR3 loop reads CSVGLIGGVETQYF. The CDR3 region has the DNA TGCAGCGTGGGCCTTATCGGGGGAGTAGAGACCCAGTACTTC.

CDR3 in DNA: TGCAGCGTTGAAGATCGGGTAGCGGGAGCCACCGGGGAGCTGTTTTTT. This gives the protein CSVEDRVAGATGELFF. This chain links TRBV29-1 with TRBJ2-2; 9 bases map to TRBD2. Looked up from germline, CDR1 is SQVTM and CDR2 is ANQGSEA. This CDR3 has 16 amino acids. V was clipped by 0 bases and J by 4 bases; unmatched bases: 6.

The chain joins TRBV6-6 to TRBJ2-7, with D perhaps matching TRBD2 (5 bases). The V and J ends lost 5 bases and 6 bases respectively, with 11 bases between them. The CDR3 spans 12 residues. Germline V gene sequence: CDR1 MNHNY, CDR2 SVGAGI (reference sequence). CDR3 DNA sequence: TGTGCCAGCAGTGCGACTATCCCCGAGCAGTACTTC. Its translation is CASSATIPEQYF.

The V gene is TRBV27, the J gene TRBJ2-7; TRBD2 might be the D (6 bases). The V gene's germline CDR1 is MNHEY and CDR2 SMNVEV (reference sequence). With 0 bases removed from V and 4 bases from J, the gap between germline ends came to 13 bases. The CDR3 loop spans 15 amino acids. CDR3 loop: CASSLSGRTTYEQYF. The CDR3 DNA reads TGTGCCAGCAGTTTATCAGGCAGGACTACTTACGAGCAGTACTTC.

The rearrangement uses TRBV7-9 and TRBJ1-1; D might be TRBD1 (6 bases). Germline CDR1 and CDR2: SEHNR and FQNEAQ (reference sequence). The CDR3 is made up of 18 amino acids. Trimming stripped 3 bases from V and 5 bases from J, with 25 bases between. Here the CDR3 reads CASSLGGRVLQRETEAFF. The CDR3 nucleotides read TGTGCCAGCAGCTTGGGGGGCAGGGTGCTTCAAAGGGAAACTGAAGCTTTCTTT.

The V and J genes are TRBV5-4 and TRBJ2-5, with unresolved D. The CDR3 is 13 amino acids. Germline V gene sequence: CDR1 SGHNT, CDR2 YYREEE (reference sequence). The ends were cut back, 0 bases at V and 0 bases at J, with 3 bases in the middle. Written as DNA, the CDR3 is TGTGCCAGCAGCTTGGCGTACCAAGAGACCCAGTACTTC. This translates into CASSLAYQETQYF.

This rearrangement joins TRBV7-9 to TRBJ2-5, with 10 nucleotides matching TRBD2. Germline lookup yields CDR1 SEHNR and CDR2 FQNEAQ (reference sequence). The CDR3 sequence is 14 residues long. V lost 5 bases, J lost 5 bases, and 5 bases stayed unmatched. The CDR3: CASSGSGRGETQYF. As DNA, the CDR3 is TGTGCCAGCAGCGGAAGCGGGAGGGGGGAGACCCAGTACTTC.

Points on this clone: The same CDR3 arises from other DNA sequences in this sample as well. The genes are TRBV5-1 and TRBJ1-4; D ambiguous. The V gene's germline CDR1 is SGHRS and CDR2 YFSETQ. The CDR3 consists of 15 residues. The germline V and J ends were trimmed by 4 bases and 1 base, with 11 bases remaining between them. CDR3 residues: CASSLVPGTNEKLFF. CDR3 DNA: TGCGCCAGCAGCCTAGTCCCAGGAACTAATGAAAAACTGTTTTTT.